A single T cell receptor (beta chain) is shown here with its context. Its antigen is undetermined. This specimen belongs to a study of shared clonotypes between healthy human individuals. The assay was immunoSEQ multiplex PCR, and TCRdb's table has in-frame clones only and misses some. The sample has 2.3 million or so clones; just over 90% are singletons. CD45RA-negative memory and CD45RA+ naive subsets were split from the CD4+ cells. Findings and caveats of the study: Sequencing of the sorted subsets was shown by rarefaction to be incomplete despite large depth.

CDR3 size: 15 residues. Germline lookup yields CDR1 MNHNS and CDR2 SASEGT. V was cut by 6 bases and J by 3 bases, with 18 bases left in between. The clonotype was recovered from a man younger than 35 in good health. Some clones in this sample may be carry-over from other donors' samples. What was sequenced was naive CD4+ T cells from PBMCs. Subset specified: CD45RA+ positively selected. The chain is built from TRBV6-1 and TRBJ2-7; D may be TRBD1 (6 bases). Here the CDR3 DNA reads TGTGCCAGCAGGACATTGACAGGATTTAACTACGAGCAGTACTTC. Protein product: CASRTLTGFNYEQYF.